The 22 T cell receptor beta chains below were found in one sample sequenced in a study of a mutant IDH1 vaccine in newly diagnosed glioma. The assay was immunoSEQ multiplex PCR, and TCRdb's table has in-frame clones only and misses some. The top ten clones hold about 0.6% of a sample with 75,000 to 85,000 clones, about 91% of them seen once. The time point was: week 5, during vaccination. Vaccine doses each comprised 300 ug of mutant IDH1 20-mer peptide, with topical imiquimod. Antigens for these TCRs are unknown. The material sequenced was PBMCs, taken from a glioma patient whose treatment included an IDH1 peptide vaccine. These TCRs come from a woman aged 50 to 60 with glioma.

The V call is TRBV30, the J call TRBJ1-3; unclear D gene. The CDR3 runs to 14 residues. From germline, CDR1 is GTSNPN and CDR2 SVGIG (reference sequence). Trimming stripped 3 bases from V and 4 bases from J, with 13 bases between. Here the CDR3 reads CAWREDGRGNTIYF. DNA of the CDR3: TGTGCCTGGAGGGAGGACGGGAGGGGAAACACCATATATTTT.

The chain employs TRBV29-1 and TRBJ1-2; D is undetermined. CDR3 length: 15 residues. Trimming cost V 8 bases and J 4 bases, with 23 bases left between them. Germline V gives CDR1 SQVTM, CDR2 ANQGSEA. The CDR3 DNA reads TGCAGCACCCCTCCGGCACGGGGTTTAGGCTATGGCTACACCTTC. Translating it yields CSTPPARGLGYGYTF.

This chain uses TRBV2 with TRBJ2-3; D uncertain. Trimming took off 5 bases at V and 4 bases at J, with 7 bases between the two ends. The CDR3 totals 12 residues. Germline CDR1 is SNHLY and CDR2 is FYNNEI. CDR3 in amino acids: CASSLGSDTQYF. The CDR3 region has the DNA TGTGCCAGCAGTCTGGGTTCAGATACGCAGTATTTT.

Here the CDR3 DNA reads TGTGCCAGCAGCCCCGGACTAGCGGGAGGGCCGGAATGGAATGAGCAGTTCTTC. It codes for CASSPGLAGGPEWNEQFF. This chain connects TRBV5-4 to TRBJ2-1; TRBD2 aligns across 15 bases. V lost 4 bases, J lost 7 bases, and 12 bases stayed unmatched. Germline CDR1 reads SGHNT; CDR2 reads YYREEE (reference sequence). This CDR3 comprises 18 residues.

This chain connects TRBV29-1 to TRBJ1-1, with a tentative D call TRBD1 (5 bases). With 4 bases removed from V and 5 bases from J, the gap between germline ends came to 11 bases. Germline V gene data show CDR1 as SQVTM and CDR2 as ANQGSEA. CDR3 length: 12 amino acids. The CDR3 sequence is CSVGEWGTEAFF. The CDR3 bases are TGCAGCGTTGGTGAGTGGGGGACTGAAGCTTTCTTT.

This clone was counted a single time. This chain links TRBV27 with TRBJ1-1, with 8 bases lining up with TRBD1. The CDR3 sequence is 14 residues long. The V and J ends lost 6 bases and 3 bases, in that order; junction bases with no gene match: 6. From germline, CDR1 is MNHEY and CDR2 SMNVEV (reference sequence). In DNA form, the CDR3 reads TGTGCCAGCAGGGCAGGGGGCAAGGACACTGAAGCTTTCTTT. Residues: CASRAGGKDTEAFF.

This sequence joins TRBV6-1 and TRBJ2-3; tentatively, D is TRBD1 or TRBD2 (5 bases each). CDR1 and CDR2 from the germline V gene are MNHNS and SASEGT. The V end lost 6 bases, the J end lost 0 bases, and 13 bases lay between the germline ends. The CDR3 runs to 15 residues. DNA of the CDR3: TGTGCCAGCAGCTCGGGACGGTTTAGCACAGATACGCAGTATTTT. It encodes CASSSGRFSTDTQYF.

The V and J genes are TRBV9 and TRBJ2-1; D call uncertain. Germline V CDR1 and CDR2: SGDLS, YYNGEE. V was pared by 0 bases and J by 15 bases, with 16 bases between. The CDR3 extends over 13 amino acids. CDR3 residues: CASSVVGQSNPFF. The DNA for the CDR3 is TGTGCCAGCAGCGTAGTGGGTCAGTCGAATCCGTTCTTC.

The J gene is TRBJ2-7, the V gene TRBV25-1; 10 bases line up with TRBD2. Germline V gene data show CDR1 as MGHDK and CDR2 as SYGVNS. There are 15 residues in the CDR3. The trim removed 2 bases at V and 5 bases at J, leaving 6 bases unmatched. DNA of the CDR3: TGTGCCAGCAGTGAAATTCTAGCGGGAGCCCACGAGCAGTACTTC. It encodes CASSEILAGAHEQYF.

V usage is TRBV10-2 and J usage is TRBJ1-5, with D perhaps matching TRBD1 (6 bases). The length of the CDR3 is 13 residues. Trimming removed 3 bases at V and 6 bases at J, with 9 bases between. The germline V gene has CDR1 WSHSY and CDR2 SAAADI. The CDR3 DNA is TGCGCCAGCAGTGAACAGGGACTTCAGCCCCAGCATTTT. This gives the protein CASSEQGLQPQHF.

The rearrangement links TRBV28 to TRBJ2-1; 7 bases are shared with TRBD2. The length of the CDR3 is 13 residues. Germline CDR1 and CDR2: MDHEN and SYDVKM. V was pared by 3 bases and J by 9 bases, with 5 bases of the junction left unmatched. CDR3 DNA: TGTGCCAGCAGTTTGAGACTAGCCTTTGAGCAGTTCTTC. As protein: CASSLRLAFEQFF.

The rearrangement uses TRBV27 and TRBJ2-1; the match to TRBD2 covers 11 bases. The V segment lost 7 bases and the J segment 6 bases; nucleotides outside the gene matches: 5. This CDR3 contains 14 residues. Per the germline V gene, CDR1 is MNHEY and CDR2 is SMNVEV (reference sequence). Here the CDR3 DNA reads TGTGCCAGCACCGGACTAGCGGGCTTCAATGAGCAGTTCTTC. This encodes CASTGLAGFNEQFF.

The genes are TRBV14 and TRBJ2-5; weak D call: TRBD2 (5 bases). The CDR3 length is 15 residues. Germline V gives CDR1 SGHDN, CDR2 FVKESK. V lost 1 base and J lost 5, with 14 bases in between. The CDR3 DNA is TGTGCCAGCAGCCAAGCGGCAGGACTCCTGGAGACCCAGTACTTC. Its translation: CASSQAAGLLETQYF.

The V and J genes are TRBV19 and TRBJ1-5; tentatively, D is TRBD1 (6 bases). The CDR3 extends over 16 amino acids. V lost 7 bases and J 4 bases, leaving 20 bases between the germline ends. CDR1 is LNHDA and CDR2 is SQIVND in the germline V gene (reference sequence). In nucleotides, the CDR3 is TGTGCCAGTACTCGGCCAGGGGCCCGCTGGAATCAGCCCCAGCATTTT. It codes for CASTRPGARWNQPQHF. The whole variable domain, remainder taken from reference TRBV19 and TRBJ1-5, is DGGITQSPKYLFRKEGQNVTLSCEQNLNHDAMYWYRQDPGQGLRLIYYSQIVNDFQKGDIAEGYSVSREKKESFPLTVTSAQKNPTAFYLCASTRPGARWNQPQHFGDGTRLSIL.

V usage is TRBV19 and J usage is TRBJ1-5, with TRBD1 as a possible D gene (5 bases). The length of the CDR3 is 15 residues. From germline, CDR1 is LNHDA and CDR2 SQIVND (reference sequence). Trimming took off 5 bases at V and 3 bases at J, with 14 bases between the two ends. The CDR3 DNA reads TGTGCCAGTAGTGCGCCGGGACGGATCAATCAGCCCCAGCATTTT. Amino acids: CASSAPGRINQPQHF.

This rearrangement joins TRBV14 to TRBJ2-7; possible D gene TRBD2, 6 bases. CDR1 SGHDN and CDR2 FVKESK come from the germline V gene. This CDR3 is 13 amino acids long. V was trimmed by 7 bases and J by 5 bases, leaving 15 bases between them. This CDR3 reads CASIRLANHEQYF. CDR3 nucleotide sequence: TGTGCCAGCATTCGGCTAGCGAATCACGAGCAGTACTTC.

V usage is TRBV9 and J usage is TRBJ2-3, with 9 bases fitting TRBD2. The J segment lost 2 bases and the V segment lost 3 bases, leaving 4 bases of the junction unmatched. The CDR3 extends over 15 amino acids. From germline, CDR1 is SGDLS and CDR2 YYNGEE. The CDR3 sequence: CASSGVAGATDTQYF. The CDR3 region has the DNA TGTGCCAGCAGCGGAGTAGCGGGAGCCACAGATACGCAGTATTTT.

The rearrangement joins TRBV28 to TRBJ1-2, with no clear D. V lost 2 bases and J lost 4, with 5 bases in between. Per germline, CDR1 MDHEN and CDR2 SYDVKM. The CDR3 is 12 residues long. The CDR3 sequence is CASSLDTYGYTF. The CDR3 DNA follows: TGTGCCAGCAGTTTAGACACCTATGGCTACACCTTC.

The chain is built from TRBV30 and TRBJ2-1; a possible D gene is TRBD1 (6 bases). The V end lost 0 bases, the J end lost 6 bases, and 12 bases lay between the germline ends. Germline CDR1 reads GTSNPN; CDR2 reads SVGIG (reference sequence). CDR3 length equals 14 residues. The chain's CDR3 is CAWSVGAGINEQFF. DNA of the CDR3: TGTGCCTGGAGTGTGGGGGCAGGTATCAATGAGCAGTTCTTC.

The gene calls are TRBV9 and TRBJ2-5, with TRBD1 matching 7 bases. From germline, CDR1 is SGDLS and CDR2 YYNGEE. Germline trimming cut 6 bases from V and 2 bases from J; bases unmatched to any gene: 10. The CDR3 spans 15 residues. CDR3 sequence: CASTSGTALQETQYF. For the CDR3, the DNA is TGTGCCAGCACCTCAGGGACAGCATTACAAGAGACCCAGTACTTC.

The chain recombines TRBV6-5 with TRBJ2-3; no definite D call. CDR1 and CDR2 (germline): MNHEY, SVGAGI. The germline V and J ends were trimmed by 0 bases and 6 bases, with 10 bases remaining between them. The CDR3 totals 14 residues. This CDR3 is CASSYSLSGDTQYF. CDR3 sequence (DNA): TGTGCCAGCAGTTACTCTCTATCTGGTGATACGCAGTATTTT.

This clone was counted once. This rearrangement joins TRBV7-3 to TRBJ2-1, with 7 nucleotides matching TRBD2. Trimming cost V 3 bases and J 2 bases; bases outside gene matches: 4. Per germline, CDR1 SGHTA and CDR2 FQGTGA. This CDR3 is 15 amino acids long. This chain's CDR3 is CASSLLADPYNEQFF. CDR3 nucleotide sequence: TGTGCCAGCAGCTTGCTAGCGGACCCCTACAATGAGCAGTTCTTC.